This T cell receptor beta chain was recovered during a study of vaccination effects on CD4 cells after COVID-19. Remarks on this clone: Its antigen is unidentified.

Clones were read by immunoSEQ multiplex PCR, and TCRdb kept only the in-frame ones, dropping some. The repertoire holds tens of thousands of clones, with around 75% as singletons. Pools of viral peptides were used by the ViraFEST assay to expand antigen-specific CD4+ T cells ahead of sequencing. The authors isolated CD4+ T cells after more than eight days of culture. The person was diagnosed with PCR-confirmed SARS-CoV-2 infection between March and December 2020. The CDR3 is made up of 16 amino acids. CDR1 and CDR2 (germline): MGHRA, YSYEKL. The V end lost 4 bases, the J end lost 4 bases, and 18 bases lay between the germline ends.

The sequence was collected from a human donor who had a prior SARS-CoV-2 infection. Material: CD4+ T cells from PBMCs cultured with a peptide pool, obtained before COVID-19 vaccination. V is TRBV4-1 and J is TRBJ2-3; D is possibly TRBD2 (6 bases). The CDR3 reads CASSRTGSKGSDTQYF. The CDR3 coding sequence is TGCGCCAGCAGCCGAACCGGGAGCAAGGGCTCAGATACGCAGTATTTT.